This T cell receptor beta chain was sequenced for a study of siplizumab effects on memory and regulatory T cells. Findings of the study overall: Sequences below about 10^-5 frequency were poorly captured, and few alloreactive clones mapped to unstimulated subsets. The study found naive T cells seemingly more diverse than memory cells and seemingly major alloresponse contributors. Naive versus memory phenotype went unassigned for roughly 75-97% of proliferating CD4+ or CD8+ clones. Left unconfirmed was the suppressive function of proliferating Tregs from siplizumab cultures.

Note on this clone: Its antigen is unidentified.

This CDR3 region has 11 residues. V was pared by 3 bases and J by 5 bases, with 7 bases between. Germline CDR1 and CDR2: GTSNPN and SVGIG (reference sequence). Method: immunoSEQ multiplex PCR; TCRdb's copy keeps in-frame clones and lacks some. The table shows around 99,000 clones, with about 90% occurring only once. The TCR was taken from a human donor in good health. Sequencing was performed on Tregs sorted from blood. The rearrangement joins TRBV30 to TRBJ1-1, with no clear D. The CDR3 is CAWRSRTEAFF. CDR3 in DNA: TGTGCCTGGAGATCGAGAACTGAAGCTTTCTTT.